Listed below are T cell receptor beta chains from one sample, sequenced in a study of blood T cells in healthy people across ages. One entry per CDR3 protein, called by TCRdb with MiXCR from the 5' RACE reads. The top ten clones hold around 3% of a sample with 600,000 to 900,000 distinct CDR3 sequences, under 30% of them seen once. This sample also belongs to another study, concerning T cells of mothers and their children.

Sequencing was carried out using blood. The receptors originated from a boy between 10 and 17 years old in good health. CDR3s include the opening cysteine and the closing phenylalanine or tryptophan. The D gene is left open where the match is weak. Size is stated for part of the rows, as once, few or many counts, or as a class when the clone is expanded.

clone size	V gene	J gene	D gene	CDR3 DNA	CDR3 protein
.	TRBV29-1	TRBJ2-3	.	TGCAGCGTTGGGACGGAAGATACGCAGTATTTT	CSVGTEDTQYF
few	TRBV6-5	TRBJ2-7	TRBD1	TGTGCCAGCAGCTCGACAGGGGGCACCGAGCAGTACTTC	CASSSTGGTEQYF
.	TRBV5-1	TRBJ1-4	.	TGCGCCAGCAGATTCCATCAAACCCCTGCAACTAATGAAAAACTGTTTTTT	CASRFHQTPATNEKLFF
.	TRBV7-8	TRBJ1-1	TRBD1	TGTGCCAGCACTCCGACAGGGAGGGACACTGAAGCTTTCTTT	CASTPTGRDTEAFF
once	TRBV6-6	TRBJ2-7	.	TGTGCCAGCAGTTACTCAGGAGCACCTGGCGAGCAGTACTTC	CASSYSGAPGEQYF
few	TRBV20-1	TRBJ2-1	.	TGCAGTGCTATGAACAATGAGCAGTTCTTC	CSAMNNEQFF
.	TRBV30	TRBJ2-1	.	TGTGCCTGGTACCCAGGGAATGAGCAGTTCTTC	CAWYPGNEQFF
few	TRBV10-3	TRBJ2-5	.	TGTGCCATCAGGCCCCCGGTTGGGGAGACCCAGTACTTC	CAIRPPVGETQYF
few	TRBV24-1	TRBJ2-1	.	TGTGCCACCAGTGATTTAATCAGCGGGGAGCAGTTCTTC	CATSDLISGEQFF
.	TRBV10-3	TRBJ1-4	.	TGTGCCATCAGTGAAGGGACGGGAAATGAAAAACTGTTTTTT	CAISEGTGNEKLFF
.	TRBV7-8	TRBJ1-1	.	TGTGCCAGCAGCTTAGCAGCCTTTGGGACTGAAGCTTTCTTT	CASSLAAFGTEAFF
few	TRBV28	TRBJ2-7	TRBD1	TGTGCCAGCAGTCCTGCCCGACCGGACAGGGCAATTTTCTCCTACGAGCAGTACTTC	CASSPARPDRAIFSYEQYF
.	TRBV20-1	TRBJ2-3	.	TGCAGTGCTAGACTTGTACCTAGCACAGATACGCAGTATTTT	CSARLVPSTDTQYF
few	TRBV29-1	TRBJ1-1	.	TGCAGCGCCCGGATCTTACCGAACACTGAAGCTTTCTTT	CSARILPNTEAFF
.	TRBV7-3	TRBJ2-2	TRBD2	TGTGCCAGCAGTCAGGCCGGGGGGGGCGAGGAGCTGTTTTTT	CASSQAGGGEELFF
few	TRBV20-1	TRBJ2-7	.	TGCAGTGCGAGGGACCCCTACGAGCAGTACTTC	CSARDPYEQYF
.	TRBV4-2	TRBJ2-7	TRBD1	TGTGCCAGCAGCCACTTGGCGGACAGGGTCGGCGAGCAGTACTTC	CASSHLADRVGEQYF
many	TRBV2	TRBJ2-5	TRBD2	TGTGCCAGCAGCGAGGGACTAGCGGGGCAAGAGACCCAGTACTTC	CASSEGLAGQETQYF
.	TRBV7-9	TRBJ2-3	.	TGTGCCAGCAGCCGACGTCCGGGACAAGGGGGCACAGATACGCAGTATTTT	CASSRRPGQGGTDTQYF
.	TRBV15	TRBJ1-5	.	TGTGCCACCAGCAGAGACGATAAGAGCAATCAGCCCCAGCATTTT	CATSRDDKSNQPQHF
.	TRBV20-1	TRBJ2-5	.	TGCAGTGCTACCCCATCGGGAAGGGCGGTGGAGACCCAGTACTTC	CSATPSGRAVETQYF
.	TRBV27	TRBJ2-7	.	TGTGCCAGCAGTTTATCTGGCAGTCCCTACGAGCAGTACTTC	CASSLSGSPYEQYF
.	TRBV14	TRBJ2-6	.	TGTGCCAGCAGACTCGGAGGGCTAACGACCGTCTCTGGGGCCAACGTCCTGACTTTC	CASRLGGLTTVSGANVLTF
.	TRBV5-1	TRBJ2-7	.	TGCGCCAGCAGCTTGGCCCCCATGCAGCTACGGAGCTCCTACGAGCAGTACTTC	CASSLAPMQLRSSYEQYF
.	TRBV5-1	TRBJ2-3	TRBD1	TGCGCCAGCAGCTTAGGGACAGGGGAAGATACGCAGTATTTT	CASSLGTGEDTQYF
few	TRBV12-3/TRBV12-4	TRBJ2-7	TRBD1	TGTGCCAGCAGAGACCAGACAGGGGGACCATCCTACGAGCAGTACTTC	CASRDQTGGPSYEQYF
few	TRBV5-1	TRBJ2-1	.	TGCGCCAGCAGCCCCGGCGTCAATTTGGGGAATGAGCAGTTCTTC	CASSPGVNLGNEQFF
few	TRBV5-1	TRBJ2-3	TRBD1	TGCGCCAGCAGCTTGAGAAGGGGACAGGCCCCGGATACGCAGTATTTT	CASSLRRGQAPDTQYF
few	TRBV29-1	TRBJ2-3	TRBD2	TGCAGCGCCCAAGGACTAGCGGGGACCGGAGATACGCAGTATTTT	CSAQGLAGTGDTQYF
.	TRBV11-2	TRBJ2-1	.	TGTGCCAGCAGCCGCAGCCGGACCACTCGGGGGACCTCTACCTACAATGAGCAGTTCTTC	CASSRSRTTRGTSTYNEQFF
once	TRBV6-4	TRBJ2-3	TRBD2	TGTGCCAGCAGTGAGCGAGCGGGAGCTTCGGGGACGCAGTATTTT	CASSERAGASGTQYF
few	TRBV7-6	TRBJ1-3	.	TGTGCCAGCAGCTTTGATCTCTCTGGAACCACCATATATTTT	CASSFDLSGTTIYF
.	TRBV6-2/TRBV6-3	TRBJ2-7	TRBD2	TGTGCCAGCAGTTCCCGATATATCGGCGGGGGATCCTACGAGCAGTACTTC	CASSSRYIGGGSYEQYF
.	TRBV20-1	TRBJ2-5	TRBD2	TGCAGTGCTAGAGACCTAGCTGGGGGGGGTTTTGAGACCCAGTACTTC	CSARDLAGGGFETQYF
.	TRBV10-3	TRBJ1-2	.	TGTGCCATCAGTGAGTCGATCGACTATGGCTACACCTTC	CAISESIDYGYTF
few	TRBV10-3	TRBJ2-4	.	TGTGCCATCAGTGAGAGACAGTTGAACATTCAGTACTTC	CAISERQLNIQYF
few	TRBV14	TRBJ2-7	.	TGTGCCAGCAGCCAAGATTTAACCTCCTACGAGCAGTACTTC	CASSQDLTSYEQYF
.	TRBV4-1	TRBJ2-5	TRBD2	TGCGCCAGCAGCCAAGATTCGGCTAGCGGGACGAGGGAGACCCAGTACTTC	CASSQDSASGTRETQYF
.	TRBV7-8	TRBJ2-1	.	TGTGCCAGCAGCCAAGTCCAGGGCAGGGACAATGAGCAGTTCTTC	CASSQVQGRDNEQFF
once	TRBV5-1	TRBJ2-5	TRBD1	TGCGCCAGCAGCTTGGCCCCACAGGGGGCGGGCGAGACCCAGTACTTC	CASSLAPQGAGETQYF
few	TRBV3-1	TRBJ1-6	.	TGTGCCAGCAGCCCCGTGGAGTCTTCACCCCTCCACTTT	CASSPVESSPLHF
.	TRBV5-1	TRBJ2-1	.	TGCGCCAGCAGCTTTCCGGGGGAAAGCTCCTACAATGAGCAGTTCTTC	CASSFPGESSYNEQFF
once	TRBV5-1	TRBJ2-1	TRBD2	TGCGCCAGCAGCTCATCTAGCGGGGGGGGTGGGACCCATGAGCAGTTCTTC	CASSSSSGGGGTHEQFF
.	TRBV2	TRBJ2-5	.	TGTGCCAGCAGTGTAGGGGTGGAGCAGTACTTC	CASSVGVEQYF
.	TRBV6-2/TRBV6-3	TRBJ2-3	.	TGTGCCAGCAGTTACTCTATAGATACGCAGTATTTT	CASSYSIDTQYF
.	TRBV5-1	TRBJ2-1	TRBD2	TGTGCCAGCAGCTTGGGGGGGAGCTTCTACAATGAGCAGTTCTTC	CASSLGGSFYNEQFF
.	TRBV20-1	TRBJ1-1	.	TGCAGTGCTACCCCGCGCATAGGTACTGAAGCTTTCTTT	CSATPRIGTEAFF
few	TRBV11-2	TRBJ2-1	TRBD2	TGTGCCAGCAGCTCCGGACTAGCTTTAGGCAATGAGCAGTTCTTC	CASSSGLALGNEQFF
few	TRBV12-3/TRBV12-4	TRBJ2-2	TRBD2	TGTGCCAGCAGTTTGGGGCTAGCGGGGTTCACCGGGGAGCTGTTTTTT	CASSLGLAGFTGELFF
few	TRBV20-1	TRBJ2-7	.	TGCAGTGCTAGAGTGGCGGGGGCCCCCTACGAGCAGTACTTC	CSARVAGAPYEQYF
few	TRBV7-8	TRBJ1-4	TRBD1	TGTGCCAGCAGCTTTGGGGACAGGGGGCTTGGCGAAAAACTGTTTTTT	CASSFGDRGLGEKLFF
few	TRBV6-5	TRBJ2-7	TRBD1	TGTGCCAGCAGTCGACAGGGCCCAAGCTCCTACGAGCAGTACTTC	CASSRQGPSSYEQYF
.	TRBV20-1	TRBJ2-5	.	TGCAGTGCTAGGGCCCCGGGGGAGCAGTACTTC	CSARAPGEQYF